This record concerns one T cell receptor beta chain sequence. This entry comes from a study of blood T cells in healthy people across ages. Using a J-beta primer mix together with a sample-barcoded 5' primer, a second PCR was run for roughly 6 to 12 cycles. MiXCR was run by TCRdb on the 5' RACE reads, yielding one entry per CDR3 protein. The table lists 1.5 million to 2 million distinct CDR3 sequences, 28% of them singletons. With 4 bases removed from V and 4 bases from J, the gap between germline ends came to 11 bases. The germline gives CDR1 SGHDN, CDR2 FVKESK. CDR3 size: 13 residues. The sequenced sample consisted of blood. V and J are TRBV14 and TRBJ2-7, with unresolved D. This TCR derives from a woman in her thirties in good health. CDR3 nucleotide sequence: TGTGCCAGCAGCCTCCAAGCCCGGTACGAGCAGTACTTC. Translating gives CASSLQARYEQYF.